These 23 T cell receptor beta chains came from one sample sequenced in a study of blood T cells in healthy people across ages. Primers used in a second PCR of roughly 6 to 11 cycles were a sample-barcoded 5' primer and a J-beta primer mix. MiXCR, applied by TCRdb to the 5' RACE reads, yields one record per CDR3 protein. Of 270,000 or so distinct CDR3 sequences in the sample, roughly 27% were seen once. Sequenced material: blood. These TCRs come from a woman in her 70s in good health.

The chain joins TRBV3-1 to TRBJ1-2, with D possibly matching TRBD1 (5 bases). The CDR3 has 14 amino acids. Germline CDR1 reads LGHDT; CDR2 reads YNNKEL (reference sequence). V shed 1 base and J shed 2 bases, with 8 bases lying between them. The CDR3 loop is CASSQGTRNYGYTF. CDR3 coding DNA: TGTGCCAGCAGCCAAGGGACAAGAAACTATGGCTACACCTTC.

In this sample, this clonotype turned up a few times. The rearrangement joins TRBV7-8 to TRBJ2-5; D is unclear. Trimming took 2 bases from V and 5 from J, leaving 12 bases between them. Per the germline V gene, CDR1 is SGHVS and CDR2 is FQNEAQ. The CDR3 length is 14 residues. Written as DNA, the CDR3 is TGTGCCAGCAGCTTATTTGGGGTTAAGGAGACCCAGTACTTC. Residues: CASSLFGVKETQYF.

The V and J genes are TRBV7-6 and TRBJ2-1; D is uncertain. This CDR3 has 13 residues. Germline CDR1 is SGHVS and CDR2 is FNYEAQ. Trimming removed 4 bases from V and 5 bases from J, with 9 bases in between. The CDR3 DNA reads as TGTGCCAGCAGCTCCTTCCAAGACAATGAGCAGTTCTTC. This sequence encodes CASSSFQDNEQFF.

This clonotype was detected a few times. For the CDR3, the DNA is TGTGCCAGCGGACGGCCCGCCTATGGCTACACCTTC. This codes for CASGRPAYGYTF. The chain links TRBV27 to TRBJ1-2; D remains ambiguous. The CDR3 totals 12 residues. V was cut by 8 bases and J by 4 bases, with 11 bases left in between. Germline V gene sequence: CDR1 MNHEY, CDR2 SMNVEV (reference sequence).

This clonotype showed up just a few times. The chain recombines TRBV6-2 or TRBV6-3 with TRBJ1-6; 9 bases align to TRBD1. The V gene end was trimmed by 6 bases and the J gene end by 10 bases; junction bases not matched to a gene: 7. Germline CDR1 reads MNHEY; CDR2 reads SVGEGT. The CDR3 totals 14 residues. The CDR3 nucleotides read TGTGCCAGCAGCGCCCGGGACAGGGTATCACCCCTCCACTTT. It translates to CASSARDRVSPLHF.

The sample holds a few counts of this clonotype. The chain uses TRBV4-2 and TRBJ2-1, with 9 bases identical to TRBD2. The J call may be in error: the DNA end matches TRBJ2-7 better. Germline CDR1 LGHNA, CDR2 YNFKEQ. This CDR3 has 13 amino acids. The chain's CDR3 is CASRGTSLWEQYF. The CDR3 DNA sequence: TGTGCCAGCCGCGGGACTAGCCTCTGGGAGCAGTACTTC.

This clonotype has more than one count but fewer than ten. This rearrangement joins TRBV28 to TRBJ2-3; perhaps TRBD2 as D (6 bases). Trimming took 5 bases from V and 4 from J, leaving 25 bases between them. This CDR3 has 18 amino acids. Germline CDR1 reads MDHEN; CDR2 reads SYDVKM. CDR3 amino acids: CASSPISTSGHAPDTQYF. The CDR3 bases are TGTGCCAGCAGTCCCATCTCGACTAGTGGGCATGCCCCAGATACGCAGTATTTT.

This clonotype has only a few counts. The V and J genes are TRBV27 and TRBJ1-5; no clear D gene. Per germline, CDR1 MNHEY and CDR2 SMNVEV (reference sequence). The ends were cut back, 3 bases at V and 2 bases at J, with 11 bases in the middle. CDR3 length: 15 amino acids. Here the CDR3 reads CASSLGGGGNQPQHF. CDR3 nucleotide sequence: TGTGCCAGCAGTTTGGGAGGCGGGGGCAATCAGCCCCAGCATTTT.

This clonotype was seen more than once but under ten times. DNA for the CDR3: TGCAGCCTGGGACAGGGCCAAGAGACCCAGTACTTC. This gives the protein CSLGQGQETQYF. V gene TRBV29-1 combines with J gene TRBJ2-5, with 9 positions matching TRBD1. The CDR3 contains 12 residues. Germline CDR1 reads SQVTM; CDR2 reads ANQGSEA. With 8 bases clipped from V and 1 base from J, the junction kept 2 bases outside the gene matches.

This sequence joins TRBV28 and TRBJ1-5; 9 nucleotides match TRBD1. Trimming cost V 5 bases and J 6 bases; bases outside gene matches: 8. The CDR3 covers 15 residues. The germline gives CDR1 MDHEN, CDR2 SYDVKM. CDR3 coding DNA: TGTGCCAGCAGTCCGCGGACAGGGGAGCTTCAGCCCCAGCATTTT. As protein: CASSPRTGELQPQHF.

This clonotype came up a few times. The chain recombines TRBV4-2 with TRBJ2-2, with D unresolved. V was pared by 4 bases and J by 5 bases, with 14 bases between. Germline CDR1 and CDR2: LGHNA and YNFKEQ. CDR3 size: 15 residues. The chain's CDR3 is CASSRLDSFTGELFF. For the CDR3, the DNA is TGTGCCAGCAGCCGCCTCGACTCATTTACCGGGGAGCTGTTTTTT.

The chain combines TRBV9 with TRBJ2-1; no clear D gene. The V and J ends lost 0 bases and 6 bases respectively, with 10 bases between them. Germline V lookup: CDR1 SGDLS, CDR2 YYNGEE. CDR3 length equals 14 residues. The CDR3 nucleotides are TGTGCCAGCAGCGTAGGTTTTAGGGTCAATGAGCAGTTCTTC. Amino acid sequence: CASSVGFRVNEQFF.

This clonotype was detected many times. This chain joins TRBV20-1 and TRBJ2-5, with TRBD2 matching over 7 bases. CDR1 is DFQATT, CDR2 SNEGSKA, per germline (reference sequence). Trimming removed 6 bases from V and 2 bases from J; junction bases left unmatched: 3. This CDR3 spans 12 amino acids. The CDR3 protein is CSAVGGQETQYF. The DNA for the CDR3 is TGCAGTGCCGTGGGAGGGCAAGAGACCCAGTACTTC.

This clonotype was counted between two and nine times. DNA for the CDR3: TGTGCCAGCAGTTTACGGACCGGGGGCGCTTTCTTT. As protein: CASSLRTGGAFF. The chain carries TRBV28 and TRBJ1-1; tentatively, D is TRBD1 (6 bases). V was trimmed by 2 bases and J by 11 bases, leaving 12 bases between them. The CDR3 sequence is 12 residues long. From germline, CDR1 is MDHEN and CDR2 SYDVKM.

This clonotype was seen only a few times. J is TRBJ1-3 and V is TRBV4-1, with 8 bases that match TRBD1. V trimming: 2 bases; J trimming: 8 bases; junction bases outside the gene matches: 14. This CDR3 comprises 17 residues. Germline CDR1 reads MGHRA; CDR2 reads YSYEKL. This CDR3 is CASSQTLGQGGQDTIYF. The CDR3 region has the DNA TGCGCCAGCAGCCAAACCCTCGGACAGGGAGGACAGGACACCATATATTTT.

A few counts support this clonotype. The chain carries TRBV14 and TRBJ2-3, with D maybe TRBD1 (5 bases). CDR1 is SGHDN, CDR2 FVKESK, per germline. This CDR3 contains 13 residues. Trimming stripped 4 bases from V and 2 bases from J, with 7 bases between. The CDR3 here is CASSRQTTDTQYF. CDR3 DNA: TGTGCCAGCAGCCGACAGACCACAGATACGCAGTATTTT.

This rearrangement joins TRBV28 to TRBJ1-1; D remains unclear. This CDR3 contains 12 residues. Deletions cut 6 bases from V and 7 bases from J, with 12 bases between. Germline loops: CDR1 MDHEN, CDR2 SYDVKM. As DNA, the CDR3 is TGTGCCAGCAGCCCACCCATCCATGAAGCTTTCTTT. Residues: CASSPPIHEAFF.

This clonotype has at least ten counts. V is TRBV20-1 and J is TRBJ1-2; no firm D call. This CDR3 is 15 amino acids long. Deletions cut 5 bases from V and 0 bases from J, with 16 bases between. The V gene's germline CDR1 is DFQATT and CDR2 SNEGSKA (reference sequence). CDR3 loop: CSARVLGLANYGYTF. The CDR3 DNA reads TGCAGTGCTCGCGTTCTCGGTTTGGCTAACTATGGCTACACCTTC.

The CDR3 bases are TGTGCCAGCTCACCAAAAGCCTATGAGCAGTTCTTC. It encodes CASSPKAYEQFF. The chain uses TRBV18 and TRBJ2-5; D is uncertain. The tail of the sequence fits TRBJ2-1 better, so the J call may be wrong. Germline CDR1 and CDR2: KGHSH and LQKENI. The CDR3 consists of 12 residues.

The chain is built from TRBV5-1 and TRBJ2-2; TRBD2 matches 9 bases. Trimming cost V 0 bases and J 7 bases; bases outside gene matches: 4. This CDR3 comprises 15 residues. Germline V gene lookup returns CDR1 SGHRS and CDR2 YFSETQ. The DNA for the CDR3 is TGCGCCAGCAGCTTGGTAGCGGGAGCGGTCGGGGAGCTGTTTTTT. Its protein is CASSLVAGAVGELFF.

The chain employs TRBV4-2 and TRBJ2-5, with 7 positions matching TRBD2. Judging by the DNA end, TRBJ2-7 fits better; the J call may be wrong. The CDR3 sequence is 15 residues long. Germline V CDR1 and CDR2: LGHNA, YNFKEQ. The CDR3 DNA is TGTGCCAGCAGCCACGGGGGGACTAATACCTACGAGCAGTACTTC. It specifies CASSHGGTNTYEQYF.

CDR3 sequence (DNA): TGTGCCAGCAAGGGTTTTGCCCCAGATACGCAGTATTTT. As protein: CASKGFAPDTQYF. The chain employs TRBV2 and TRBJ2-3; D not resolved. This CDR3 has 13 amino acids. Germline-derived CDR1 and CDR2 are SNHLY and FYNNEI. Trimming removed 7 bases at V and 4 bases at J, with 12 bases between. The variable domain in full, with the rest retrieved from reference TRBV2 and TRBJ2-3, is EPEVTQTPSHQVTQMGQEVILRCVPISNHLYFYWYRQILGQKVEFLVSFYNNEISEKSEIFDDQFSVERPDGSNFTLKIRSTKLEDSAMYFCASKGFAPDTQYFGPGTRLTVL.

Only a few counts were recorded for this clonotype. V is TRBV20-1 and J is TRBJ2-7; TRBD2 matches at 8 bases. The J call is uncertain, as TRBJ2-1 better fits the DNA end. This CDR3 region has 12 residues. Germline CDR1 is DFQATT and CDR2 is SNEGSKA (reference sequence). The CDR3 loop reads CSRAGEVNEQFF. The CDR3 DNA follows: TGCAGCCGAGCGGGAGAGGTAAATGAGCAGTTCTTC.